This TCR beta chain emerged from a study of blood T cell repertoires in COVID-19. Study details: The analysed material was cDNA or gDNA that came from T cells, B-cell-depleted T cells, or PBMCs.

In the case of this clone: Within the sample, other DNA sequences also encode this same CDR3.

Assay: immunoSEQ multiplex PCR; the TCRdb copy retains only in-frame clones and omits some. The data contain about 270,000 clones, around 86% of them seen just once; the ten biggest clones take up roughly 14%. The CDR3 sequence is 12 residues long. The germline V gene encodes CDR1 LNHDA and CDR2 SQIVND (reference sequence). Between the trimmed V and J ends, which lost 5 bases and 5 bases, there was a span of 7 bases. The genes are TRBV19 and TRBJ1-5; maybe TRBD1 (5 bases). The sample comprised peripheral blood. This receptor was obtained from a human donor in a cohort sampled during active COVID-19. CDR3 protein: CASSLQDQPQHF. As DNA, the CDR3 is TGTGCCAGTAGTTTACAGGATCAGCCCCAGCATTTT.